One sample yielded the 20 T cell receptor beta chains listed below, sequenced in a study of response to subunit inactivated influenza vaccine. Each CDR3 protein is one row after TCRdb ran MiXCR on the RT-PCR reads. This table has some 550,000 distinct CDR3 sequences, around 21% appearing once. These same records also appear under a second study, on T cells expressing NK-cell markers. That investigation notes: The cDNA for TCR beta came from 5'RACE template switching with UMIs.

Source: CD4+ T cells sorted from PBMCs, taken roughly 13 days after vaccination. The receptors come from a man aged 45-60 years who received an inactivated influenza vaccine.

The gene calls are TRBV7-8 and TRBJ2-7, with unresolved D. This CDR3 is 15 amino acids long. V was shortened by 1 base and J by 7 bases, with 17 bases between the two germline ends. From germline, CDR1 is SGHVS and CDR2 FQNEAQ. CDR3 region: CASSLGSGVRREQYF. The CDR3 DNA reads as TGTGCCAGCAGCTTAGGTTCTGGGGTTCGGAGAGAGCAGTACTTC.

This chain joins TRBV11-2 and TRBJ2-1; D might be TRBD1 (6 bases). The CDR3 totals 15 residues. Germline V gives CDR1 SGHAT, CDR2 FQNNGV. Trimming left V 4 bases short and J 7 bases short, with 17 bases between. CDR3 sequence reads: CASSSLGQGINEQFF. CDR3 bases: TGTGCCAGCAGCTCCTTAGGGCAGGGGATAAATGAGCAGTTCTTC.

Only a few counts were recorded for this clonotype. This rearrangement joins TRBV3-1 to TRBJ1-1; no reliable D call. The CDR3 contains 13 residues. With 1 base removed from V and 6 bases from J, the gap between germline ends came to 9 bases. Germline CDR1 reads LGHDT; CDR2 reads YNNKEL (reference sequence). This chain's CDR3 is CASSQVVGSEAFF. The DNA for the CDR3 is TGTGCCAGCAGCCAAGTGGTGGGGTCTGAAGCTTTCTTT.

This clonotype was seen only a few times. J is TRBJ2-3 and V is TRBV12-3 or TRBV12-4, with 7 bases that match TRBD2. V dropped 10 bases and J dropped 2; count of bases not matched to a gene: 6. This CDR3 spans 13 amino acids. The CDR3 region is CAIGAGNTDTQYF. The CDR3 DNA sequence: TGTGCCATCGGAGCGGGGAACACAGATACGCAGTATTTT.

This clonotype was recorded a few times. The chain employs TRBV20-1 and TRBJ1-6; 7 bases match TRBD1. Per germline, CDR1 DFQATT and CDR2 SNEGSKA (reference sequence). V shed 3 bases, J shed 10 bases, and the junction held 6 bases outside the gene matches. This CDR3 is built from 13 residues. The CDR3 region has the DNA TGCAGTGCTAGGGTTACAGGGGAATCACCCCTCCACTTT. This gives the protein CSARVTGESPLHF.

This clonotype was recorded a few times. CDR3 coding DNA: TGTGCCAGCAGTTTCGATTTTGTACTACAGGGCCACGAGCAGTACTTC. It is translated as CASSFDFVLQGHEQYF. This rearrangement joins TRBV28 to TRBJ2-7; possible D gene TRBD1, 6 bases. This CDR3 is built from 16 residues. With 3 bases removed from V and 5 bases from J, the gap between germline ends came to 20 bases. The germline V gene encodes CDR1 MDHEN and CDR2 SYDVKM. The variable domain in full, with the rest retrieved from reference TRBV28 and TRBJ2-7, is DVKVTQSSRYLVKRTGEKVFLECVQDMDHENMFWYRQDPGLGLRLIYFSYDVKMKEKGDIPEGYSVSREKKERFSLILESASTNQTSMYLCASSFDFVLQGHEQYFGPGTRLTVT.

This chain uses TRBV9 with TRBJ1-4; D gene unclear. V was cut by 3 bases and J by 7 bases, with 19 bases left in between. CDR1 is SGDLS and CDR2 is YYNGEE in the germline V gene. The CDR3 spans 16 residues. The CDR3 protein is CASSGNGDGLGEKLFF. The CDR3 region has the DNA TGTGCCAGCAGCGGGAACGGGGATGGACTCGGTGAAAAACTGTTTTTT.

This clonotype was seen only a few times. J is TRBJ1-6 and V is TRBV19; 8 bases map to TRBD1. The CDR3 length is 15 residues. Germline V CDR1 and CDR2: LNHDA, SQIVND (reference sequence). J lost 7 bases, V lost 6 bases, and 8 bases had no gene match. The CDR3 loop reads CASRRDRSSNSPLHF. DNA of the CDR3: TGTGCCAGTAGGAGGGACAGGTCGTCAAATTCACCCCTCCACTTT.

V usage is TRBV3-1 and J usage is TRBJ2-1; 11 nucleotides match TRBD2. Per germline, CDR1 LGHDT and CDR2 YNNKEL (reference sequence). J was trimmed by 9 bases and V by 0 bases; bases with no gene match: 4. The CDR3 loop spans 15 amino acids. CDR3 nucleotide sequence: TGTGCCAGCAGCCAAGATAGCGGGGGGGCCGCTGAGCAGTTCTTC. Encoded protein: CASSQDSGGAAEQFF.

The chain joins TRBV15 to TRBJ1-5, with D perhaps matching TRBD1 (5 bases). Per germline, CDR1 LNHNV and CDR2 YYDKDF (reference sequence). The CDR3 is made up of 16 amino acids. Trimming removed 0 bases at V and 3 bases at J, with 12 bases between. The CDR3 bases are TGTGCCACCAGCAGAGAGGGACCGCGAATCAATCAGCCCCAGCATTTT. As protein: CATSREGPRINQPQHF.

The CDR3 is CASSSHSGTTTYEQYF. In nucleotides, the CDR3 is TGTGCCAGCAGCTCACACTCCGGGACAACAACCTACGAGCAGTACTTC. The chain employs TRBV7-8 and TRBJ2-7; a weak D match, TRBD1 (6 bases). Germline CDR1 reads SGHVS; CDR2 reads FQNEAQ. The CDR3 is 16 residues long. V gave up 4 bases and J gave up 2 bases, with 18 bases separating them.

This clonotype has ten or more counts. V is TRBV14 and J is TRBJ2-3, with D unclear. V was cut by 4 bases and J by 1 base, with 6 bases left in between. This CDR3 spans 13 amino acids. Germline-derived CDR1 and CDR2 are SGHDN and FVKESK. CDR3 in amino acids: CASSPIRTDTQYF. CDR3 in DNA: TGTGCCAGCAGCCCTATTCGCACAGATACGCAGTATTTT.

This clonotype has a count of ten or more. The J gene is TRBJ1-5, the V gene TRBV12-3 or TRBV12-4; possible D gene TRBD1, 6 bases. The CDR3 sequence is 16 residues long. V lost 5 bases, J lost 1 base, and 15 bases lay in between. CDR3 DNA: TGTGCCAGCAGTCCTGCGACAGGAGCGAGCAATCAGCCCCAGCATTTT. Its protein product is CASSPATGASNQPQHF.

This clonotype was counted only a few times. V is TRBV5-1 and J is TRBJ2-2; D call uncertain. The CDR3 spans 16 residues. Trimming stripped 2 bases from V and 0 bases from J, with 11 bases between. Germline CDR1 and CDR2: SGHRS and YFSETQ. CDR3 nucleotides: TGCGCCAGCAGCTTAAACTTGGGTCCGAACACCGGGGAGCTGTTTTTT. It translates to CASSLNLGPNTGELFF.

This clonotype was observed many times. J is TRBJ2-2 and V is TRBV6-2 or TRBV6-3, with TRBD2 matching over 15 bases. The CDR3 sequence is 21 residues long. Germline trimming cut 5 bases from V and 1 base from J; bases unmatched to any gene: 14. The V gene's germline CDR1 is MNHEY and CDR2 SVGEGT. The CDR3 loop is CASSPPYWTSGRARNTGELFF. DNA for the CDR3: TGTGCCAGCAGTCCACCCTATTGGACTAGCGGGAGGGCCAGGAACACCGGGGAGCTGTTTTTT.

This clonotype came up a few times. The chain is built from TRBV3-1 and TRBJ2-1, with 10 bases lining up with TRBD2. In germline, CDR1 is LGHDT, CDR2 YNNKEL (reference sequence). CDR3 size: 15 residues. After removal of 1 base from V and 9 bases from J, the junction contained 6 bases not matched to a gene. The CDR3 region has the DNA TGTGCCAGCAGCCAAGGCCTAGCGGGAGATACTGAGCAGTTCTTC. This sequence encodes CASSQGLAGDTEQFF.

This sequence joins TRBV7-2 and TRBJ2-1; 9 bases line up with TRBD2. The germline CDR1 and CDR2 sequences are SGHTA and FQGNSA. V shed 5 bases and J 5 bases; nucleotides not matched to a gene: 7. The CDR3 covers 15 residues. The CDR3 spells CASSRSGRTHNEQFF. The CDR3 DNA reads TGTGCCAGCAGCCGTAGCGGGAGAACCCACAATGAGCAGTTCTTC.

The V call is TRBV11-1, the J call TRBJ1-1; D gene unclear. CDR3 length: 13 amino acids. Germline assignment: CDR1 SGHAT and CDR2 FQDESV (reference sequence). V was shortened by 7 bases and J by 4 bases, with 13 bases between the two germline ends. Written as DNA, the CDR3 is TGTGCCAGCAACACAGCGGTCGGCACTGAAGCTTTCTTT. Its protein product is CASNTAVGTEAFF.

The V and J genes are TRBV7-2 and TRBJ2-7, with 10 bases identical to TRBD2. The CDR3 is 15 residues long. The V segment lost 0 bases and the J segment 7 bases; nucleotides outside the gene matches: 6. From germline, CDR1 is SGHTA and CDR2 FQGNSA. This CDR3 is CASSLASSGSGEQYF. CDR3 coding DNA: TGTGCCAGCAGCTTAGCCTCTAGCGGGAGTGGGGAGCAGTACTTC.

The V gene is TRBV7-9, the J gene TRBJ2-1; 15 positions agree with TRBD2. The CDR3 extends over 16 amino acids. The trim removed 5 bases at V and 9 bases at J, leaving 8 bases unmatched. In germline, CDR1 is SEHNR, CDR2 FQNEAQ (reference sequence). CDR3 residues: CASSPYGLAGGSEQFF. CDR3 nucleotides: TGTGCCAGCAGCCCGTACGGACTAGCGGGAGGGAGTGAGCAGTTCTTC.